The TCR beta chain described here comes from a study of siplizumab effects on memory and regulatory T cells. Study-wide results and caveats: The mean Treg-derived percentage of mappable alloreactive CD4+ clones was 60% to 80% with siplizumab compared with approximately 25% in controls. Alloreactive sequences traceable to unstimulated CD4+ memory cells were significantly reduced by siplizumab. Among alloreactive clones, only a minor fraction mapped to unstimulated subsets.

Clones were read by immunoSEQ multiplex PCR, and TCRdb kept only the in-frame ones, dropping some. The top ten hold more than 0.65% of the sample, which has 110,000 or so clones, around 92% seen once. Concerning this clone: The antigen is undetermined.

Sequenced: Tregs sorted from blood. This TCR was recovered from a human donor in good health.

Written as DNA, the CDR3 is TGTGCCAGCAAAAAGGACTCCTTCGAGGGTGGCGAGCAGTACTTC. Protein: CASKKDSFEGGEQYF. The V call is TRBV5-4, the J call TRBJ2-7; D may be TRBD2 (5 bases). V was trimmed by 6 bases and J by 6 bases, leaving 22 bases between them. Germline V lookup: CDR1 SGHNT, CDR2 YYREEE (reference sequence). The CDR3 sequence is 15 residues long.